This T cell receptor beta chain comes out of a study of blood T cell repertoires in COVID-19. Overall study context: Samples representing acute and convalescent COVID-19 were sourced from the United States, Italy and Spain. The analysed material was cDNA or gDNA that came from T cells, B-cell-depleted T cells, or PBMCs.

Authors' analysis steps: How many nucleated cells were present was estimated from reference gene primer amplification. Libraries were prepared by immunoSEQ multiplex PCR; TCRdb keeps only in-frame clonotypes and omits some of them. That table furnishes V, J and clone size, whereas the DNA furnished D and trimming. The sample has 150,000 to 200,000 clones, 79% seen once. Trimming left V 9 bases short and J 2 bases short, with 14 bases between. The V gene's germline CDR1 is MDHEN and CDR2 SYDVKM. The CDR3 runs to 13 residues. Source material: peripheral blood. The sequence was obtained from a man in his 60s with active or convalescent COVID-19. V usage is TRBV28 and J usage is TRBJ2-7, with D unclear. The CDR3 region has the DNA TGTGCCAGTTCCCGGTCTTCCCCCTACGAGCAGTACTTC. Its translation is CASSRSSPYEQYF.